The 30 T cell receptor beta chains reported below all come from one sample, sequenced in a study of patients and donors after allogeneic stem cell transplantation. TCRdb re-analysed the RT-PCR reads in MiXCR, keeping a single row per CDR3 protein. The table has tens of thousands of distinct CDR3 sequences, around 46% seen once. The sequenced sample was blood, either unsorted or a sorted T cell fraction (not recorded which). Receptor source: a human donor who was either an allogeneic HSCT recipient or a stem cell or donor lymphocyte infusion donor (not recorded which). It is not recorded whose cells these are; they may come from a transplant donor.

The chain uses TRBV5-1 and TRBJ1-3; 7 nucleotides match TRBD1. The germline V gene has CDR1 SGHRS and CDR2 YFSETQ. V trimming: 6 bases; J trimming: 0 bases; junction bases outside the gene matches: 9. This CDR3 region has 16 residues. CDR3 DNA sequence: TGCGCCAGCACACCGGGACAGTCAAACTCTGGAAACACCATATATTTT. Translating gives CASTPGQSNSGNTIYF.

V and J are TRBV11-2 and TRBJ2-4; D gene ambiguous. Germline CDR1 SGHAT, CDR2 FQNNGV. V lost 6 bases and J lost 2, with 14 bases in between. The CDR3 totals 15 residues. CDR3 in amino acids: CASSTRVVSKNIQYF. The DNA of the CDR3 is TGTGCCAGCAGTACAAGGGTCGTGTCCAAAAACATTCAGTACTTC.

The table lists this clonotype with a few counts. This chain links TRBV29-1 with TRBJ1-1; D ambiguous. Trimming removed 2 bases at V and 4 bases at J, with 8 bases between. CDR3 length equals 12 residues. Germline assignment: CDR1 SQVTM and CDR2 ANQGSEA. The CDR3 spells CSVEPRGTEAFF. The CDR3 nucleotides read TGCAGCGTTGAACCCCGGGGCACTGAAGCTTTCTTT.

The chain couples TRBV7-9 to TRBJ1-3; the D gene is possibly TRBD1 (6 bases). This CDR3 contains 15 residues. V was shortened by 11 bases and J by 0 bases, with 17 bases between the two germline ends. Germline-derived CDR1 and CDR2 are SEHNR and FQNEAQ (reference sequence). The CDR3 region is CAVPRGESSGNTIYF. The DNA of the CDR3 is TGTGCCGTCCCGAGGGGGGAGAGCTCTGGAAACACCATATATTTT.

The V call is TRBV7-9, the J call TRBJ1-1; D is unresolved. V was pared by 1 base and J by 0 bases, with 9 bases between. The CDR3 runs 15 residues. Germline V lookup: CDR1 SEHNR, CDR2 FQNEAQ (reference sequence). The CDR3 DNA reads as TGTGCCAGCAGCTTAGTCGACACCATGAACACTGAAGCTTTCTTT. It yields the protein CASSLVDTMNTEAFF.

The chain uses TRBV9 and TRBJ1-2, with 8 bases matching TRBD1. After removal of 4 bases from V and 7 bases from J, the junction contained 12 bases not matched to a gene. This CDR3 has 15 residues. Germline CDR1 and CDR2: SGDLS and YYNGEE. As DNA, the CDR3 is TGTGCCAGCAGCCCCCAGCCGGACAGGGTTGGTGGCTACACCTTC. Translating it yields CASSPQPDRVGGYTF.

The rearrangement joins TRBV12-3 or TRBV12-4 to TRBJ2-5; D gene uncertain. V lost 5 bases and J lost 2, with 15 bases in between. This CDR3 is 15 amino acids long. The CDR3 sequence is CASSTYRASQETQYF. CDR3 nucleotides: TGTGCCAGCAGTACATACCGGGCCTCACAAGAGACCCAGTACTTC.

This clonotype was seen a few times. This chain joins TRBV25-1 and TRBJ1-1, with 7 bases matching TRBD1. Trimming at V came to 5 bases and at J to 0 bases, leaving 12 bases not matched to a gene. The germline gives CDR1 MGHDK, CDR2 SYGVNS. The CDR3 covers 17 residues. The CDR3: CASSLGEGAIMNTEAFF. In DNA, the CDR3 is TGTGCCAGCAGTCTGGGGGAGGGGGCTATCATGAACACTGAAGCTTTCTTT. The whole variable domain, remainder taken from reference TRBV25-1 and TRBJ1-1, is EADIYQTPRYLVIGTGKKITLECSQTMGHDKMYWYQQDPGMELHLIHYSYGVNSTEKGDLSSESTVSRIRTEHFPLTLESARPSHTSQYLCASSLGEGAIMNTEAFFGQGTRLTVV.

V is TRBV12-3 or TRBV12-4 and J is TRBJ2-1; a possible D gene is TRBD2 (6 bases). V was pared by 4 bases and J by 0 bases, with 13 bases between. The CDR3 consists of 16 residues. The CDR3 region has the DNA TGTGCCAGCAGTTCGCAGCGGGTCTTCTCCTACAATGAGCAGTTCTTC. It yields the protein CASSSQRVFSYNEQFF.

The J gene is TRBJ1-6, the V gene TRBV27; D is unresolved. This CDR3 contains 17 residues. From germline, CDR1 is MNHEY and CDR2 SMNVEV (reference sequence). Trimming removed 6 bases at V and 5 bases at J, with 20 bases between. As DNA, the CDR3 is TGTGCCAGCAGCCTCTACGTGGCTCGATCCCATAATTCACCCCTCCACTTT. Residues: CASSLYVARSHNSPLHF.

This clonotype came up a few times. This chain links TRBV6-6 with TRBJ1-1; the match to TRBD1 covers 12 bases. V was clipped by 3 bases and J by 3 bases; unmatched bases: 8. The CDR3 spans 17 residues. Germline V CDR1 and CDR2: MNHNY, SVGAGI (reference sequence). The CDR3 DNA reads TGTGCCAGCAGTTATCCGGGACAGGGGGCGCGTGACACTGAAGCTTTCTTT. Translated: CASSYPGQGARDTEAFF.

This clonotype appeared a few times. This sequence joins TRBV6-5 and TRBJ1-2; tentatively, D is TRBD1 (6 bases). Deletions cut 4 bases from V and 0 bases from J, with 12 bases between. Germline-derived CDR1 and CDR2 are MNHEY and SVGAGI. This CDR3 is 15 amino acids long. The CDR3 sequence is CASSLVTGTNYGYTF. CDR3 nucleotides: TGTGCCAGCAGTTTGGTGACAGGAACTAACTATGGCTACACCTTC.

This clonotype was recorded a few times. This CDR3 is CASSQETQRGSGYTF. DNA for the CDR3: TGCGCCAGCAGCCAAGAAACCCAACGGGGTTCTGGCTACACCTTC. This rearrangement joins TRBV4-3 to TRBJ1-2; D gene ambiguous. There are 15 residues in the CDR3. Deletions cut 0 bases from V and 7 bases from J, with 15 bases between. CDR1 and CDR2 from the germline V gene are LGHNA and YSLEER.

The chain carries TRBV6-2 or TRBV6-3 and TRBJ1-2; perhaps TRBD1 as D (5 bases). The CDR3 spans 14 residues. Per the germline V gene, CDR1 is MNHEY and CDR2 is SVGEGT. The V and J ends lost 8 bases and 4 bases respectively, with 17 bases between them. This CDR3 is CASWDWTDSYGYTF. The CDR3 bases are TGTGCCAGCTGGGACTGGACGGACTCCTATGGCTACACCTTC.

CDR3 bases: TGTGCCAGCAGCCCCAGGGGTTCCTATAATTCACCCCTCCACTTT. This translates into CASSPRGSYNSPLHF. The chain is built from TRBV9 and TRBJ1-6; D may be TRBD1 (6 bases). The CDR3 runs to 15 residues. V was cut by 4 bases and J by 1 base, with 9 bases left in between. Germline V lookup: CDR1 SGDLS, CDR2 YYNGEE.

This chain joins TRBV29-1 and TRBJ1-2; no clear D gene. The V end lost 4 bases, the J end lost 5 bases, and 14 bases lay between the germline ends. CDR3 size: 13 residues. Germline assignment: CDR1 SQVTM and CDR2 ANQGSEA. The CDR3 here is CSVADAVRYGYTF. The CDR3 DNA follows: TGCAGCGTTGCAGATGCCGTAAGATATGGCTACACCTTC. The variable domain in full, completed from reference TRBV29-1 and TRBJ1-2, reads SAVISQKPSRDICQRGTSLTIQCQVDSQVTMMFWYRQQPGQSLTLIATANQGSEATYESGFVIDKFPISRPNLTFSTLTVSNMSPEDSSIYLCSVADAVRYGYTFGSGTRLTVV.

The rearrangement uses TRBV18 and TRBJ2-7; 14 nucleotides line up with TRBD2. The germline V gene encodes CDR1 KGHSH and CDR2 LQKENI. V gave up 3 bases and J gave up 5 bases; unmatched junction bases: 6. This CDR3 has 16 amino acids. Here the CDR3 reads CASSPRTSGRIHEQYF. In DNA form, the CDR3 reads TGTGCCAGCTCACCTCGGACTAGCGGGAGGATCCACGAGCAGTACTTC.

This clonotype was counted a few times. The V gene is TRBV28, the J gene TRBJ1-5; 8 bases are shared with TRBD1. In germline, CDR1 is MDHEN, CDR2 SYDVKM. V dropped 6 bases and J dropped 2; count of bases not matched to a gene: 9. The length of the CDR3 is 16 residues. The CDR3 DNA is TGTGCCAGCAGCCATGCTCCGGACAGGGGCAATCAGCCCCAGCATTTT. As protein: CASSHAPDRGNQPQHF.

The chain couples TRBV20-1 to TRBJ1-1; no clear D gene. CDR1 and CDR2 (germline): DFQATT, SNEGSKA (reference sequence). The V and J ends lost 5 bases and 3 bases respectively, with 10 bases between them. The CDR3 loop spans 12 amino acids. CDR3 coding DNA: TGCAGTGCTCCGGGCTGGGACACTGAAGCTTTCTTT. It encodes CSAPGWDTEAFF.

Concerning this clonotype: The junction departs from germline at one end; a sequencing error may be responsible. The chain is built from TRBV7-7 and TRBJ2-5; possibly TRBD2 for D (6 bases). Germline V gene lookup returns CDR1 SSHAT and CDR2 FNYEAQ (reference sequence). The CDR3 is 15 amino acids. The CDR3 DNA is TGTGCTAGCAGCCAACTCTCGGGAGAGGGAGAGACCCAGTACTTC. As protein: CASSQLSGEGETQYF.

This clonotype was seen a handful of times. The V call is TRBV7-3, the J call TRBJ1-1, with a possible D match to TRBD1 (6 bases). Germline values: CDR1 SGHTA, CDR2 FQGTGA. This CDR3 has 15 residues. V lost 1 base and J 6 bases, leaving 15 bases between the germline ends. The CDR3 coding sequence is TGTGCCAGCAGCTTAATGAAGGACAGAAAATCTGAAGCTTTCTTT. Translated: CASSLMKDRKSEAFF.

The rearrangement joins TRBV27 to TRBJ1-5; possibly TRBD1 for D (5 bases). Trimming shortened V by 8 bases and J by 2 bases, and 13 bases separated the two germline ends. This CDR3 is built from 14 residues. CDR1 is MNHEY and CDR2 is SMNVEV in the germline V gene (reference sequence). The CDR3 loop is CASSAGWGNQPQHF. In DNA, the CDR3 is TGTGCCAGCTCGGCAGGGTGGGGCAATCAGCCCCAGCATTTT.

The chain carries TRBV5-1 and TRBJ1-5; tentative D call: TRBD1 (6 bases). With 0 bases removed from V and 0 bases from J, the gap between germline ends came to 7 bases. The CDR3 extends over 15 amino acids. Germline V gives CDR1 SGHRS, CDR2 YFSETQ. The CDR3 region is CASSLGGRSNQPQHF. In DNA, the CDR3 is TGCGCCAGCAGCTTGGGGGGGCGTAGCAATCAGCCCCAGCATTTT.

This chain connects TRBV27 to TRBJ1-4; a weak D match, TRBD1 (6 bases). The V and J ends lost 7 bases and 14 bases respectively, with 17 bases between them. The CDR3 has 12 residues. Germline loops: CDR1 MNHEY, CDR2 SMNVEV (reference sequence). The CDR3 DNA is TGTGCCAGCACCCTTGCCGGGACAAGCCTGTTTTTT. Translating gives CASTLAGTSLFF.

The V gene is TRBV28, the J gene TRBJ2-3; 8 bases agree with TRBD1. This CDR3 is built from 16 residues. Germline trimming cut 5 bases from V and 2 bases from J; bases unmatched to any gene: 9. Germline V gives CDR1 MDHEN, CDR2 SYDVKM. DNA for the CDR3: TGTGCCAGCAGTCTAGGACAGGGACCCACCACAGATACGCAGTATTTT. As protein: CASSLGQGPTTDTQYF. The full variable domain, its missing parts supplied by reference TRBV28 and TRBJ2-3, is DVKVTQSSRYLVKRTGEKVFLECVQDMDHENMFWYRQDPGLGLRLIYFSYDVKMKEKGDIPEGYSVSREKKERFSLILESASTNQTSMYLCASSLGQGPTTDTQYFGPGTRLTVL.

This clonotype was detected once. J is TRBJ2-5 and V is TRBV9, with TRBD2 matching over 13 bases. Germline CDR1 SGDLS, CDR2 YYNGEE. V lost 3 bases and J lost 4; bases outside the gene matches: 6. This CDR3 contains 16 residues. The chain's CDR3 is CASSAPTSGRTETQYF. DNA of the CDR3: TGTGCCAGCAGCGCCCCGACTAGCGGGAGGACAGAGACCCAGTACTTC.

In its sample, this clonotype was seen a few times. The V call is TRBV2, the J call TRBJ1-1; 9 nucleotides match TRBD1. The CDR3 totals 14 residues. Germline V gene data show CDR1 as SNHLY and CDR2 as FYNNEI. J was trimmed by 10 bases and V by 7 bases; bases with no gene match: 13. CDR3 DNA: TGTGCCAGCACTCCGTTGACAGGGGGATCCCCAGCTTTCTTT. Translation gives CASTPLTGGSPAFF.

The V and J genes are TRBV29-1 and TRBJ1-2; D gene uncertain. Germline CDR1 and CDR2: SQVTM and ANQGSEA. The CDR3 is 13 residues long. The V end lost 3 bases, the J end lost 6 bases, and 14 bases lay between the germline ends. The CDR3 region has the DNA TGCAGCGTTGAGGGAAGACATCCTGATGGCTACACCTTC. As protein: CSVEGRHPDGYTF.

The chain is built from TRBV4-3 and TRBJ2-1; D gene ambiguous. This CDR3 comprises 14 residues. V shed 0 bases and J shed 9 bases, with 12 bases lying between them. Germline V gene data show CDR1 as LGHNA and CDR2 as YSLEER. The CDR3 DNA sequence: TGCGCCAGCAGCCAAGATCTTACGGCAATTGAGCAGTTCTTC. Translation gives CASSQDLTAIEQFF.

This clonotype was seen only a few times. The J gene is TRBJ2-1, the V gene TRBV27; D is ambiguous. Germline CDR1 reads MNHEY; CDR2 reads SMNVEV (reference sequence). V lost 5 bases and J lost 9, with 11 bases in between. CDR3 length: 12 amino acids. Here the CDR3 reads CASSIPTGEQFF. DNA for the CDR3: TGTGCCAGCAGTATCCCGACGGGTGAGCAGTTCTTC.